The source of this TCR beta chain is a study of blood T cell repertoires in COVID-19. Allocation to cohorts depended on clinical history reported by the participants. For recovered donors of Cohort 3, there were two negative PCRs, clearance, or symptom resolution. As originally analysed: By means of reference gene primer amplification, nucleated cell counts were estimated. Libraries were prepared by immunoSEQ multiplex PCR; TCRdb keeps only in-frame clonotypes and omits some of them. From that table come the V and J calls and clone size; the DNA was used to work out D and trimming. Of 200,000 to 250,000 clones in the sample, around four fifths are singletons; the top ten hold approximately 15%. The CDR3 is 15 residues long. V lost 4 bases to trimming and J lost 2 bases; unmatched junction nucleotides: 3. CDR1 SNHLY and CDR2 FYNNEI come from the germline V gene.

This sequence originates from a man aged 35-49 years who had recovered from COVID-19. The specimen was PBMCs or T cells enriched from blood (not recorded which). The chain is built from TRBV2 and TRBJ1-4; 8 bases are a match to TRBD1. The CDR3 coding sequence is TGTGCCAGCAGTGGACAGGGGAGCACTAATGAAAAACTGTTTTTT. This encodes CASSGQGSTNEKLFF.